This passage covers 15 T cell receptor beta chains from one sample sequenced in a study of blood T cell repertoires in COVID-19. The repertoire was sequenced with immunoSEQ multiplex PCR; TCRdb's copy has only in-frame clones and lacks some. The data hold approximately 200,000 clones, with roughly 80% observed a single time. Sequenced sample: peripheral blood. The source is a woman in her 30s with acute or convalescent COVID-19.

V usage is TRBV12-3 or TRBV12-4 and J usage is TRBJ2-7, with no clear D. The ends were cut back, 5 bases at V and 4 bases at J, with 6 bases in the middle. The CDR3 runs to 11 residues. CDR3: CASSDNYEQYF. CDR3 bases: TGTGCCAGCAGTGACAATTACGAGCAGTACTTC.

The chain recombines TRBV4-1 with TRBJ1-4; TRBD1 matches at 8 bases. The CDR3 sequence is 16 residues long. Losses at the gene ends were 3 bases for V and 8 bases for J; bases not matched to a gene: 11. Germline V gives CDR1 MGHRA, CDR2 YSYEKL. CDR3 in DNA: TGCGCCAGCAGCCAGACCCCAGGGGGCGCGAGGGAAAAACTGTTTTTT. This codes for CASSQTPGGAREKLFF.

In the case of this clone: A read error may produce the germline difference seen at one junction end. This chain connects TRBV7-9 to TRBJ2-1; 7 bases line up with TRBD2. This CDR3 is 15 amino acids long. Germline V gene sequence: CDR1 SEHNR, CDR2 FQNEAQ (reference sequence). CDR3 coding DNA: TGTGCCAGCAGCTTAGTGGGAGGGCCAACGCTTGAGCGGTTCTTC. Translating it yields CASSLVGGPTLERFF.

The rearrangement joins TRBV23-1 to TRBJ2-7; D gene uncertain. Being an ORF, TRBV23-1 has a function that is uncertain. CDR3 length: 13 amino acids. Between the trimmed V and J ends, which lost 0 bases and 6 bases, there was a span of 9 bases. Here the CDR3 reads CASSQSSWSEQYF. CDR3 nucleotides: TGCGCCAGCAGTCAATCGTCCTGGAGCGAGCAGTACTTC.

J is TRBJ1-4 and V is TRBV18; D is undetermined. This CDR3 contains 15 residues. The germline V and J ends were trimmed by 4 bases and 0 bases, with 9 bases remaining between them. Germline loops: CDR1 KGHSH, CDR2 LQKENI. CDR3 sequence: CASSLGSTTNEKLFF. CDR3 sequence (DNA): TGTGCCAGCTCACTAGGGAGCACAACTAATGAAAAACTGTTTTTT.

This clone was seen just once. The chain combines TRBV4-2 with TRBJ2-6; unclear D gene. The germline V gene has CDR1 LGHNA and CDR2 YNFKEQ. The CDR3 is 14 amino acids. The V and J ends lost 1 base and 4 bases respectively, with 5 bases between them. The CDR3 DNA reads TGTGCCAGCAGCCAAGGCGTGGGGGCCAACGTCCTGACTTTC. It translates to CASSQGVGANVLTF.

The chain has TRBV5-1 and TRBJ1-4; TRBD1 matches at 9 bases. CDR1 and CDR2 from the germline V gene are SGHRS and YFSETQ. CDR3 size: 14 residues. Trimming took 5 bases from V and 5 from J; bases not matched to a gene: 4. CDR3 residues: CASRPTGGNEKLFF. CDR3 bases: TGCGCCAGCAGGCCAACAGGGGGCAATGAAAAACTGTTTTTT.

This chain uses TRBV6-6 with TRBJ1-4, with 8 nucleotides matching TRBD1. Germline loops: CDR1 MNHNY, CDR2 SVGAGI (reference sequence). V was pared by 6 bases and J by 13 bases, with 4 bases of the junction left unmatched. The CDR3 runs to 11 residues. This chain's CDR3 is CASRFGQGLFF. The CDR3, as DNA: TGTGCCAGCAGATTCGGACAGGGACTGTTTTTT.

Only one count was recorded for this clone. The V and J genes are TRBV24-1 and TRBJ1-2; the match to TRBD1 covers 7 bases. Germline V lookup: CDR1 KGHDR, CDR2 SFDVKD. The ends lost 3 bases at V and 2 bases at J; junction bases unmatched: 5. This CDR3 is 15 amino acids long. Written as DNA, the CDR3 is TGTGCCACCAGTGATGCTACAGGGGCCAACTATGGCTACACCTTC. It specifies CATSDATGANYGYTF.

The chain has TRBV7-6 and TRBJ2-7, with TRBD1 as a possible D gene (5 bases). Germline CDR1 is SGHVS and CDR2 is FNYEAQ. The CDR3 extends over 16 amino acids. Trimming shortened V by 1 base and J by 0 bases, and 13 bases separated the two germline ends. This CDR3 reads CASSLELGLSSYEQYF. In nucleotides, the CDR3 is TGTGCCAGCAGCTTAGAGCTGGGGCTGAGCTCCTACGAGCAGTACTTC. The full variable domain, with the rest looked up from reference TRBV7-6 and TRBJ2-7, is GAGVSQSPRYKVTKRGQDVALRCDPISGHVSLYWYRQALGQGPEFLTYFNYEAQQDKSGLPNDRFSAERPEGSISTLTIQRTEQRDSAMYRCASSLELGLSSYEQYFGPGTRLTVT.

This clone was counted between two and nine times. This chain joins TRBV7-8 and TRBJ2-7; no reliable D call. In germline, CDR1 is SGHVS, CDR2 FQNEAQ. V dropped 7 bases and J dropped 0 bases, with 10 bases sitting between them. The CDR3 has 13 residues. CDR3 loop: CASNPTGSYEQYF. Here the CDR3 DNA reads TGTGCCAGCAACCCGACGGGCTCCTACGAGCAGTACTTC.

A few counts support this clone. The rearrangement links TRBV7-8 to TRBJ1-6, with 8 bases fitting TRBD1. Per the germline V gene, CDR1 is SGHVS and CDR2 is FQNEAQ. J lost 8 bases, V lost 4 bases, and 4 bases had no gene match. The CDR3 contains 14 residues. The chain's CDR3 is CASSWTGKDSPLHF. The CDR3, as DNA: TGTGCCAGCAGCTGGACAGGGAAAGATTCACCCCTCCACTTT.

This clone has just a few counts. The genes are TRBV11-2 and TRBJ1-2, with D possibly TRBD1 on 5 matching bases. V was pared by 5 bases and J by 1 base, with 14 bases between. The length of the CDR3 is 15 residues. CDR1 is SGHAT and CDR2 is FQNNGV in the germline V gene. The DNA for the CDR3 is TGTGCCAGCAGCCCTTGGGGCACAAATAACTATGGCTACACCTTC. It specifies CASSPWGTNNYGYTF. Full variable domain (outside the CDR3, taken from reference TRBV11-2 and TRBJ1-2): EAGVAQSPRYKIIEKRQSVAFWCNPISGHATLYWYQQILGQGPKLLIQFQNNGVVDDSQLPKDRFSAERLKGVDSTLKIQPAKLEDSAVYLCASSPWGTNNYGYTFGSGTRLTVV.

J is TRBJ2-1 and V is TRBV28; D may match TRBD1 or TRBD2 (10 bases each). Trimming left V 6 bases short and J 12 bases short, with 33 bases between. CDR3 length: 18 amino acids. Germline V gene lookup returns CDR1 MDHEN and CDR2 SYDVKM. CDR3 nucleotide sequence: TGTGCCAGCAGCGGACAGGGGGGGCTAGCGGGAGTCTTTGTAGGGCAGTTCTTC. This encodes CASSGQGGLAGVFVGQFF.

The CDR3 here is CASSLGLRSKQETQYF. Here the CDR3 DNA reads TGTGCCAGCAGCTTAGGCCTCAGGTCCAAGCAAGAGACCCAGTACTTC. The V gene is TRBV11-2, the J gene TRBJ2-5; no clear D gene. CDR3 size: 16 residues. Germline V gives CDR1 SGHAT, CDR2 FQNNGV. The ends were cut back, 1 base at V and 2 bases at J, with 14 bases in the middle.